These 27 T cell receptor beta chains were sequenced from one sample in a study of blood T cell repertoires in COVID-19. TCRdb's copy holds only in-frame clones and misses some; the assay was immunoSEQ multiplex PCR. The sample has roughly 200,000 clones, roughly three quarters seen once. The sample consisted of peripheral blood. These receptors were obtained from a woman aged 40 to 49 with COVID-19, enrolled during active disease.

This sequence joins TRBV19 and TRBJ1-1, with D hard to call. The CDR3 runs to 11 residues. V lost 4 bases to trimming and J lost 6 bases, with 6 bases between them. Germline V gene data show CDR1 as LNHDA and CDR2 as SQIVND (reference sequence). In DNA, the CDR3 is TGTGCCAGTAGTACCGGGGCTGAAGCTTTCTTT. Its protein is CASSTGAEAFF.

The chain links TRBV5-1 to TRBJ2-1, with TRBD1 identical over 8 bases. The CDR3 has 16 residues. Trimming took 0 bases from V and 6 from J; bases not matched to a gene: 8. Germline-derived CDR1 and CDR2 are SGHRS and YFSETQ. The CDR3 DNA reads as TGCGCCAGCAGCTTGGCCCCAGGGGGCCAGGCCAATGAGCAGTTCTTC. This translates into CASSLAPGGQANEQFF.

The V and J genes are TRBV7-2 and TRBJ2-7; D perhaps matches TRBD1 (5 bases). Trimming took off 1 base at V and 3 bases at J, with 13 bases between the two ends. This CDR3 comprises 15 residues. CDR1 SGHTA and CDR2 FQGNSA come from the germline V gene. CDR3 DNA: TGTGCCAGCAGCTTAGACGGGCAGGGCTTCTACGAGCAGTACTTC. It specifies CASSLDGQGFYEQYF.

J is TRBJ2-2 and V is TRBV19; 7 bases are a match to TRBD1. Trimming cost V 6 bases and J 5 bases; bases outside gene matches: 6. The CDR3 loop spans 14 amino acids. Germline CDR1 and CDR2: LNHDA and SQIVND (reference sequence). The CDR3 DNA reads as TGTGCCAGTAGAGACAGGGTTGGTACCGGGGAGCTGTTTTTT. This sequence encodes CASRDRVGTGELFF. Full variable domain (rest looked up from reference TRBV19 and TRBJ2-2): DGGITQSPKYLFRKEGQNVTLSCEQNLNHDAMYWYRQDPGQGLRLIYYSQIVNDFQKGDIAEGYSVSREKKESFPLTVTSAQKNPTAFYLCASRDRVGTGELFFGEGSRLTVL.

The chain uses TRBV12-5 and TRBJ2-1; tentative D call: TRBD2 (6 bases). The CDR3 contains 13 residues. The germline V and J ends were trimmed by 6 bases and 0 bases, with 6 bases remaining between them. Germline V gene lookup returns CDR1 LGHNT and CDR2 FRNRAP. The CDR3 DNA sequence: TGTGCTAGTGGACTAGCCTCCTACAATGAGCAGTTCTTC. This encodes CASGLASYNEQFF.

This rearrangement joins TRBV6-5 to TRBJ2-7; 8 positions agree with TRBD1. Germline V gene sequence: CDR1 MNHEY, CDR2 SVGAGI. This CDR3 is 15 amino acids long. The V segment lost 5 bases and the J segment 3 bases; nucleotides outside the gene matches: 9. The CDR3 DNA reads as TGTGCCAGCAGTCGACAGGGGAGGCTTGGCTACGAGCAGTACTTC. As protein: CASSRQGRLGYEQYF.

The V gene is TRBV5-1, the J gene TRBJ1-1; no clear D gene. Trimming took 7 bases from V and 3 from J, leaving 13 bases between them. Per germline, CDR1 SGHRS and CDR2 YFSETQ. The CDR3 is made up of 13 amino acids. CDR3 residues: CASSGRDDTEAFF. The CDR3 bases are TGCGCCAGCTCCGGTAGAGATGACACTGAAGCTTTCTTT.

This chain uses TRBV2 with TRBJ1-5; D is unclear. The CDR3 length is 11 residues. Trimming left V 6 bases short and J 9 bases short, with 9 bases between. Germline loops: CDR1 SNHLY, CDR2 FYNNEI. This CDR3 reads CASRETGPQHF. CDR3 nucleotides: TGTGCCAGCAGGGAGACTGGGCCCCAGCATTTT.

The gene calls are TRBV6-5 and TRBJ1-1, with a weak D call TRBD1 (5 bases). Trimming shortened V by 5 bases and J by 3 bases, and 10 bases separated the two germline ends. This CDR3 comprises 13 residues. Germline V gene sequence: CDR1 MNHEY, CDR2 SVGAGI. CDR3 nucleotide sequence: TGTGCCAGCAGTAGACAGATTTACACTGAAGCTTTCTTT. This gives the protein CASSRQIYTEAFF.

The rearrangement links TRBV30 to TRBJ2-3; 9 nucleotides align to TRBD2. This CDR3 is built from 14 residues. Germline trimming cut 3 bases from V and 4 bases from J; bases unmatched to any gene: 5. The germline V gene has CDR1 GTSNPN and CDR2 SVGIG (reference sequence). Written as DNA, the CDR3 is TGTGCCTGGAGCCCGGGACTAGCCGCAGATACGCAGTATTTT. Translating gives CAWSPGLAADTQYF.

This chain connects TRBV6-6 to TRBJ1-2; 9 positions agree with TRBD1. This CDR3 spans 13 amino acids. Trimming took 7 bases from V and 6 from J; bases not matched to a gene: 6. Per the germline V gene, CDR1 is MNHNY and CDR2 is SVGAGI (reference sequence). CDR3 region: CASTDRGVDGYTF. As DNA, the CDR3 is TGTGCCAGCACTGACAGGGGGGTGGATGGCTACACCTTC.

The chain carries TRBV4-1 and TRBJ1-2; the match to TRBD1 covers 8 bases. Germline assignment: CDR1 MGHRA and CDR2 YSYEKL. The CDR3 contains 15 residues. V lost 3 bases to trimming and J lost 0 bases; unmatched junction nucleotides: 3. The CDR3 nucleotides read TGCGCCAGCAGCCACGGACAGGGAGCTAACTATGGCTACACCTTC. Its translation: CASSHGQGANYGYTF.

The CDR3 loop reads CASSTRTRGDTQYF. The CDR3 nucleotides read TGTGCCAGCAGCACCCGAACCCGAGGAGATACGCAGTATTTT. The chain links TRBV7-6 to TRBJ2-3; D ambiguous. The length of the CDR3 is 14 residues. The germline gives CDR1 SGHVS, CDR2 FNYEAQ. V shed 5 bases and J shed 5 bases, with 14 bases lying between them.

This rearrangement joins TRBV5-5 to TRBJ1-3; TRBD1 is a possible D gene (5 bases). Germline CDR1 is SGHKS and CDR2 is YYEKEE (reference sequence). This CDR3 region has 14 residues. Trimming removed 4 bases at V and 8 bases at J, with 16 bases between. CDR3 residues: CASSPGGVRDTIYF. For the CDR3, the DNA is TGTGCCAGCAGCCCCGGGGGGGTCCGAGACACCATATATTTT. The whole variable domain, remainder taken from reference TRBV5-5 and TRBJ1-3, is DAGVTQSPTHLIKTRGQQVTLRCSPISGHKSVSWYQQVLGQGPQFIFQYYEKEERGRGNFPDRFSARQFPNYSSELNVNALLLGDSALYLCASSPGGVRDTIYFGEGSWLTVV.

The chain couples TRBV7-9 to TRBJ1-2; D unresolved. The germline V gene encodes CDR1 SEHNR and CDR2 FQNEAQ (reference sequence). The CDR3 covers 17 residues. Trimming pared 0 bases from V and 2 bases from J, leaving 16 bases between. Here the CDR3 reads CASSLALRRTQNYGYTF. The CDR3 DNA sequence: TGTGCCAGCAGCTTAGCGCTGAGGAGAACTCAAAACTATGGCTACACCTTC.

The rearrangement joins TRBV21-1 to TRBJ1-2; the DNA was not used to check the table's D call, TRBD1. TRBV21-1 is reported as a pseudogene. The CDR3 contains 13 residues. Written as DNA, the CDR3 is TGTGCCAGCAGCAACAGGGGAAAGAATGGCTACACCTTC. The encoded protein is CASSNRGKNGYTF.

The CDR3 loop is CASSSQGALGTEAFF. In DNA form, the CDR3 reads TGTGCCAGCAGCTCCCAGGGGGCTCTTGGCACTGAAGCTTTCTTT. This sequence joins TRBV7-2 and TRBJ1-1; 8 bases align to TRBD1. The CDR3 length is 15 residues. Germline trimming cut 4 bases from V and 4 bases from J; bases unmatched to any gene: 8. The V gene's germline CDR1 is SGHTA and CDR2 FQGNSA.

V is TRBV7-2 and J is TRBJ1-4; D uncertain. The CDR3 consists of 16 residues. Deletions cut 0 bases from V and 2 bases from J, with 10 bases between. CDR1 and CDR2 from the germline V gene are SGHTA and FQGNSA. The CDR3 reads CASSLARGSTNEKLFF. Here the CDR3 DNA reads TGTGCCAGCAGCTTAGCGCGAGGGAGCACTAATGAAAAACTGTTTTTT.

The gene calls are TRBV7-6 and TRBJ2-6; 11 bases are a match to TRBD2. The V gene end was trimmed by 6 bases and the J gene end by 1 base; junction bases not matched to a gene: 5. Germline V CDR1 and CDR2: SGHVS, FNYEAQ. This CDR3 region has 17 residues. The CDR3 nucleotides read TGTGCCAGCAGTCAGACTAGCGGGGCGTCTGGGGCCAACGTCCTGACTTTC. It translates to CASSQTSGASGANVLTF.

V and J are TRBV3-1 (or the pseudogene TRBV3-2) and TRBJ2-3, with TRBD2 identical over 11 bases. This CDR3 spans 19 amino acids. Germline V lookup: CDR1 LGHDT, CDR2 YNNKEL (reference sequence). V was clipped by 0 bases and J by 4 bases; unmatched bases: 12. The CDR3, as DNA: TGTGCCAGCAGCCAAGAAAAGGCTAGCGGGAGGCCTCTCCCAGATACGCAGTATTTT. Translated, it gives CASSQEKASGRPLPDTQYF.

J is TRBJ1-2 and V is TRBV18; tentatively, D is TRBD1 (5 bases). V lost 3 bases to trimming and J lost 8 bases, with 13 bases between them. This CDR3 has 13 amino acids. CDR1 KGHSH and CDR2 LQKENI come from the germline V gene. The CDR3 spells CASSPGLDGGYTF. DNA of the CDR3: TGTGCCAGCTCACCGGGGCTAGACGGCGGCTACACCTTC.

This chain connects TRBV14 to TRBJ2-1, with 12 nucleotides matching TRBD1. Germline CDR1 SGHDN, CDR2 FVKESK. The CDR3 sequence is 15 residues long. The V gene end was trimmed by 4 bases and the J gene end by 2 bases; junction bases not matched to a gene: 0. In DNA form, the CDR3 reads TGTGCCAGCAGCCGGGACAGGGGGCCCTACAATGAGCAGTTCTTC. This translates into CASSRDRGPYNEQFF.

The rearrangement joins TRBV10-3 to TRBJ2-7; D unresolved. Deletions cut 10 bases from V and 2 bases from J, with 15 bases between. Germline CDR1 is ENHRY and CDR2 is SYGVKD. The CDR3 spans 13 residues. The CDR3 sequence is CATLSDFTYEQYF. Written as DNA, the CDR3 is TGTGCCACCTTATCAGACTTTACCTACGAGCAGTACTTC.

The chain recombines TRBV20-1 with TRBJ2-4; tentatively, D is TRBD2 (5 bases). The germline gives CDR1 DFQATT, CDR2 SNEGSKA (reference sequence). This CDR3 spans 11 amino acids. The CDR3: CSEKLGGIQYF. CDR3 coding DNA: TGCAGCGAGAAACTAGGTGGCATTCAGTACTTC.

In this sample, this clone turned up a few times. The chain combines TRBV30 with TRBJ2-7, with a tentative D call TRBD1 (6 bases). The CDR3 loop spans 13 amino acids. Germline CDR1 and CDR2: GTSNPN and SVGIG (reference sequence). The V end was cut by 5 bases, the J end by 2 bases, with 13 bases between. CDR3: CAWERDTPYEQYF. In DNA, the CDR3 is TGTGCCTGGGAAAGGGACACCCCCTACGAGCAGTACTTC.

This chain uses TRBV27 with TRBJ1-1; possibly TRBD1 for D (6 bases). This CDR3 has 13 residues. Germline CDR1 MNHEY, CDR2 SMNVEV (reference sequence). The V gene lost 2 bases and the J gene lost 4 bases, with 8 bases spanning the gap. The CDR3 region has the DNA TGTGCCAGCAGTTTAAGGGGGATCACTGAAGCTTTCTTT. Translated: CASSLRGITEAFF.

The genes are TRBV5-1 and TRBJ2-1; 13 positions match TRBD2. In germline, CDR1 is SGHRS, CDR2 YFSETQ. V shed 1 base and J 9 bases; nucleotides not matched to a gene: 4. The length of the CDR3 is 15 residues. The CDR3 is CASSLTSGRAREQFF. The CDR3 DNA sequence: TGCGCCAGCAGCTTGACTAGCGGGAGGGCCCGTGAGCAGTTCTTC.